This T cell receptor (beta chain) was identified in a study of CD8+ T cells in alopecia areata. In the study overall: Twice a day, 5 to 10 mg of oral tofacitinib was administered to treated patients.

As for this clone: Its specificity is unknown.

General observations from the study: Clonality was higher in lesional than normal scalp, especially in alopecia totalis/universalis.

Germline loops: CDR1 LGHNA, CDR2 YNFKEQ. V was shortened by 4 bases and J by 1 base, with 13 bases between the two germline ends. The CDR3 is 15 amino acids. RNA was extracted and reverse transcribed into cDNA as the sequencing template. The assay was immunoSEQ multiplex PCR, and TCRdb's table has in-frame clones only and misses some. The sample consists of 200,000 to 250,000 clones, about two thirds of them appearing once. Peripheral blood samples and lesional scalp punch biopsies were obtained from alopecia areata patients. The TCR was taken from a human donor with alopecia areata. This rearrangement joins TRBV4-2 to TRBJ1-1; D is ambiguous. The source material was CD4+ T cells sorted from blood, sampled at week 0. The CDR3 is CASSPPGLGNTEAFF. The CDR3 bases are TGTGCCAGCAGCCCGCCCGGCCTGGGGAACACTGAAGCTTTCTTT.